A single sample is the source of the 21 T cell receptor beta chains below, sequenced in a study of blood T cell repertoires in COVID-19 (dated by TCRdb to 2018 to 2021). The library came from the immunoSEQ multiplex PCR assay. Sourced from immuneACCESS, this table was stored by TCRdb with only in-frame sequences that have V and J called. A share of the clones is absent; for the studies checked, an unresolved V gene accounts for under half, and the remainder has no known explanation. For this sample the table gives 120,000 to 150,000 clones, of which 80% to 90% were detected only once. The top ten clones comprise over 0.8% of the sample. Sequenced: peripheral blood. These receptors came from a woman aged 45-65 years with acute or convalescent COVID-19.

This chain joins TRBV14 and TRBJ1-2; 9 positions match TRBD1. Per germline, CDR1 SGHDN and CDR2 FVKESK. This CDR3 contains 12 residues. V lost 6 bases to trimming and J lost 7 bases; unmatched junction nucleotides: 3. As DNA, the CDR3 is TGTGCCAGCAGTCCGGACAGGGGTGGCTACACCTTC. This codes for CASSPDRGGYTF.

The chain carries TRBV29-1 and TRBJ2-2, with TRBD2 identical over 8 bases. Germline V gene data show CDR1 as SQVTM and CDR2 as ANQGSEA. V lost 5 bases and J lost 3; bases outside the gene matches: 5. The CDR3 loop spans 14 amino acids. CDR3 sequence reads: CSVFSGGDTGELFF. The CDR3, as DNA: TGCAGCGTTTTTTCGGGGGGGGACACCGGGGAGCTGTTTTTT.

This clone occurred once. This sequence joins TRBV9 and TRBJ2-7; 10 bases align to TRBD1. This CDR3 contains 13 residues. Looked up from germline, CDR1 is SGDLS and CDR2 is YYNGEE. The junction had 3 bases not matched to a gene; V was cut back by 3 bases and J by 6 bases. This CDR3 reads CASSEGQGSEQYF. As DNA, the CDR3 is TGTGCCAGCAGCGAGGGACAGGGGTCCGAGCAGTACTTC.

This chain joins TRBV10-1 and TRBJ2-3, with 10 nucleotides matching TRBD2. The CDR3 has 15 residues. With 8 bases clipped from V and 0 bases from J, the junction kept 5 bases outside the gene matches. Germline V CDR1 and CDR2: WNHNN, SYGVQD (reference sequence). The CDR3 protein is CASRLTSGSTDTQYF. CDR3 sequence (DNA): TGCGCCAGCCGATTGACTAGCGGGAGCACAGATACGCAGTATTTT.

The rearrangement joins TRBV7-2 to TRBJ2-2; TRBD2 matches at 13 bases. Germline values: CDR1 SGHTA, CDR2 FQGNSA. With 5 bases clipped from V and 4 bases from J, the junction kept 4 bases outside the gene matches. The CDR3 has 16 amino acids. Here the CDR3 reads CASSPRTSGGTGELFF. The DNA of the CDR3 is TGTGCCAGCAGCCCCCGGACTAGCGGGGGCACCGGGGAGCTGTTTTTT.

The chain is built from TRBV3-1 (or the pseudogene TRBV3-2) and TRBJ2-7; the match to TRBD2 covers 10 bases. CDR3 length: 15 residues. The germline CDR1 and CDR2 sequences are LGHDT and YNNKEL (reference sequence). J was trimmed by 2 bases and V by 4 bases; bases with no gene match: 5. The CDR3 loop reads CASSPGLAAPYEQYF. CDR3 DNA sequence: TGTGCCAGCAGCCCCGGACTAGCGGCACCCTACGAGCAGTACTTC.

The chain couples TRBV18 to TRBJ2-1; D remains unclear. With 1 base removed from V and 8 bases from J, the gap between germline ends came to 6 bases. The germline gives CDR1 KGHSH, CDR2 LQKENI. CDR3 length equals 12 residues. The CDR3 loop reads CASSPLGDEQFF. CDR3 DNA sequence: TGTGCCAGCTCACCACTCGGAGATGAGCAGTTCTTC.

The rearrangement links TRBV5-8 to TRBJ2-3; 10 nucleotides match TRBD1. CDR1 and CDR2 from the germline V gene are SGHTS and YDEGEE. The V segment lost 4 bases and the J segment 1 base; nucleotides outside the gene matches: 3. This CDR3 contains 15 residues. For the CDR3, the DNA is TGTGCCAGCAGCCCCGGGACAGGGGGCACAGATACGCAGTATTTT. Encoded protein: CASSPGTGGTDTQYF.

This clone has more than one count but fewer than ten. The rearrangement uses TRBV2 and TRBJ2-3, with 9 bases aligning to TRBD1. After removal of 6 bases from V and 2 bases from J, the junction contained 6 bases not matched to a gene. CDR1 is SNHLY, CDR2 FYNNEI, per germline. CDR3 length: 15 amino acids. The CDR3 loop is CASRADRGTTDTQYF. The CDR3 DNA follows: TGTGCCAGCAGGGCCGACAGGGGGACCACAGATACGCAGTATTTT.

The chain is built from TRBV7-9 and TRBJ2-1; 10 nucleotides match TRBD1. With 5 bases clipped from V and 7 bases from J, the junction kept 8 bases outside the gene matches. CDR1 SEHNR and CDR2 FQNEAQ come from the germline V gene (reference sequence). The CDR3 is made up of 15 amino acids. This chain's CDR3 is CASSKTGGDGNEQFF. CDR3 DNA sequence: TGTGCCAGCAGCAAGACAGGGGGCGACGGGAATGAGCAGTTCTTC.

The rearrangement links TRBV30 to TRBJ2-5, with D maybe TRBD2 (7 bases). CDR3 length: 16 amino acids. Germline CDR1 reads GTSNPN; CDR2 reads SVGIG (reference sequence). V lost 0 bases and J lost 0, with 14 bases in between. The CDR3 loop is CAWSVLGGGYQETQYF. The CDR3 nucleotides are TGTGCCTGGAGTGTCTTGGGAGGGGGGTACCAAGAGACCCAGTACTTC.

This clone was seen a single time. This chain links TRBV5-1 with TRBJ1-1; D ambiguous. This CDR3 has 14 residues. Germline CDR1 is SGHRS and CDR2 is YFSETQ. The V and J ends lost 0 bases and 0 bases respectively, with 6 bases between them. The CDR3 DNA sequence: TGCGCCAGCAGCTTGGATTCAATGAACACTGAAGCTTTCTTT. It encodes CASSLDSMNTEAFF. Full variable domain (remainder filled in from reference TRBV5-1 and TRBJ1-1): KAGVTQTPRYLIKTRGQQVTLSCSPISGHRSVSWYQQTPGQGLQFLFEYFSETQRNKGNFPGRFSGRQFSNSRSEMNVSTLELGDSALYLCASSLDSMNTEAFFGQGTRLTVV.

CDR3 DNA: TGTGCCAGCAGCGTAGAGGGACTGGGGACTCGGGGGGAGCTGTTTTTT. Its protein product is CASSVEGLGTRGELFF. The chain uses TRBV9 and TRBJ2-2; D possibly corresponds to TRBD2 (6 bases). Germline V gene data show CDR1 as SGDLS and CDR2 as YYNGEE. V was pared by 0 bases and J by 8 bases, with 17 bases between. The CDR3 runs 16 residues.

The CDR3 region has the DNA TGTGCCAGCAGCTTAAACAGGGTGGGGACCGGGGAGCTGTTTTTT. Translating gives CASSLNRVGTGELFF. The chain recombines TRBV11-2 with TRBJ2-2, with D possibly being TRBD1 (6 bases). Trimming left V 2 bases short and J 5 bases short, with 12 bases between. The CDR3 has 15 residues. CDR1 SGHAT and CDR2 FQNNGV come from the germline V gene.

The chain uses TRBV5-1 and TRBJ1-2; 8 bases agree with TRBD1. The CDR3 is made up of 13 amino acids. The junction had 0 bases not matched to a gene; V was cut back by 5 bases and J by 0 bases. Germline V gene sequence: CDR1 SGHRS, CDR2 YFSETQ. CDR3 protein: CASRTGANYGYTF. DNA for the CDR3: TGCGCCAGCAGGACAGGGGCTAACTATGGCTACACCTTC.

This chain links TRBV20-1 with TRBJ2-1; 13 nucleotides line up with TRBD2. Germline V CDR1 and CDR2: DFQATT, SNEGSKA (reference sequence). The V gene end was trimmed by 3 bases and the J gene end by 4 bases; junction bases not matched to a gene: 3. The CDR3 sequence is 15 residues long. For the CDR3, the DNA is TGCAGTGCTAGTACGGGACTAGCGGGGTACAATGAGCAGTTCTTC. Translated: CSASTGLAGYNEQFF.

V is TRBV5-4 and J is TRBJ1-6, with 7 bases lining up with TRBD1. CDR3 length equals 14 residues. The V gene's germline CDR1 is SGHNT and CDR2 YYREEE (reference sequence). Trimming took 6 bases from V and 8 from J; bases not matched to a gene: 8. The CDR3, as DNA: TGTGCCAGCACCTCTACAGGGGCCCATTCACCCCTCCACTTT. Translated, it gives CASTSTGAHSPLHF. The full variable domain, its missing parts supplied by reference TRBV5-4 and TRBJ1-6, is ETGVTQSPTHLIKTRGQQVTLRCSSQSGHNTVSWYQQALGQGPQFIFQYYREEENGRGNFPPRFSGLQFPNYSSELNVNALELDDSALYLCASTSTGAHSPLHFGNGTRLTVT.

This clone showed up just a few times. The chain carries TRBV20-1 and TRBJ1-5; D remains ambiguous. The germline gives CDR1 DFQATT, CDR2 SNEGSKA (reference sequence). CDR3 length: 12 amino acids. V was cut by 3 bases and J by 5 bases, with 8 bases left in between. CDR3 region: CSASDGDQPQHF. The CDR3 DNA sequence: TGCAGTGCTAGTGACGGTGATCAGCCCCAGCATTTT.

The chain uses TRBV30 and TRBJ2-3; a possible D gene is TRBD2 (5 bases). The ends were cut back, 0 bases at V and 1 base at J, with 8 bases in the middle. This CDR3 has 14 residues. Germline V CDR1 and CDR2: GTSNPN, SVGIG (reference sequence). The CDR3: CAWSVGLGTDTQYF. The CDR3 nucleotides are TGTGCCTGGAGTGTCGGACTGGGCACAGATACGCAGTATTTT.

V gene TRBV6-1 combines with J gene TRBJ1-2, with 9 bases that match TRBD1. Germline CDR1 reads MNHNS; CDR2 reads SASEGT. The CDR3 consists of 16 residues. J was trimmed by 6 bases and V by 1 base; bases with no gene match: 9. The CDR3 DNA is TGTGCCAGCAGTGAAGGAAAGTTCGACAGGGGGAATGGCTACACCTTC. The encoded protein is CASSEGKFDRGNGYTF.

V usage is TRBV7-2 and J usage is TRBJ2-7, with 8 positions matching TRBD1. V shed 4 bases and J 2 bases; nucleotides not matched to a gene: 4. The CDR3 sequence is 14 residues long. Per the germline V gene, CDR1 is SGHTA and CDR2 is FQGNSA. This CDR3 reads CASSSPGQAYEQYF. The CDR3 DNA reads TGTGCCAGCAGCTCTCCGGGACAGGCCTACGAGCAGTACTTC.